The clone carrying this TCR beta chain was counted between two and nine times. This sample stems from a study of regulatory T cells in long-lasting Graves disease. This sample's time point: newly diagnosed GD, antithyroid drugs for less than 3 months. TCR sequences were obtained from RNA taken from PBMCs. An endocrinology department located in Xi'an, China, was where the patients came from. CDR3-region Arm-PCR and iRepertoire HTBI primers produced the TCR beta libraries. A single record per CDR3 protein comes from TCRdb applying MiXCR to the multiplex PCR reads. The table includes about 540,000 distinct CDR3 sequences, approximately 15% detected once. This CDR3 contains 15 residues. The germline gives CDR1 DFQATT, CDR2 SNEGSKA (reference sequence). V dropped 1 base and J dropped 8; count of bases not matched to a gene: 9. The same specimen was also included in a second study, on T cells in Graves' hyperthyroidism and ophthalmopathy.

The chain couples TRBV20-1 to TRBJ1-4; 8 bases are shared with TRBD1. This receptor was taken from a man aged 25-45 years with Graves disease. Here the sequenced sample was peripheral blood mononuclear cells (PBMCs), taken at new diagnosis, from a patient treated with antithyroid drugs. The CDR3 nucleotides read TGCAGTGCTAGAGCCTTGGACAGGGTGGGGGAAAAACTGTTTTTT. Translation: CSARALDRVGEKLFF.